The 28 T cell receptor beta chains below all came from one sample that was sequenced in a study of blood T cell repertoires in COVID-19. Data came from immunoSEQ multiplex PCR; TCRdb stores just in-frame clones and leaves some out. The sample consists of 60,000 or so clones, 87% of them appearing once. The sequenced sample consisted of peripheral blood. All receptors derive from a man in his fifties or sixties with acute or convalescent COVID-19.

The rearrangement joins TRBV7-2 to TRBJ2-5, with 11 nucleotides matching TRBD2. The J segment lost 5 bases and the V segment lost 1 base, leaving 15 bases of the junction unmatched. The CDR3 is 19 amino acids. CDR1 and CDR2 from the germline V gene are SGHTA and FQGNSA. The CDR3 protein is CASSLDRPLAGGRGETQYF. The CDR3 nucleotides read TGTGCCAGCAGCTTAGACCGCCCGCTAGCGGGGGGCCGGGGGGAGACCCAGTACTTC.

The chain uses TRBV5-1 and TRBJ2-7; 8 positions match TRBD2. The V gene's germline CDR1 is SGHRS and CDR2 YFSETQ. This CDR3 region has 14 residues. V was pared by 4 bases and J by 2 bases, with 5 bases of the junction left unmatched. CDR3 DNA sequence: TGCGCCAGCAGCACCGGGACTAGTACCTACGAGCAGTACTTC. It translates to CASSTGTSTYEQYF.

There are a few counts of this clone. V and J are TRBV3-1 (or the pseudogene TRBV3-2) and TRBJ2-1, with D tentatively TRBD2 (5 bases). Germline values: CDR1 LGHDT, CDR2 YNNKEL (reference sequence). The CDR3 has 12 amino acids. Trimming removed 3 bases at V and 9 bases at J, with 9 bases between. DNA for the CDR3: TGTGCCAGCAGCCAGACTATTGCTGAGCAGTTCTTC. This encodes CASSQTIAEQFF.

This clone has only one observation. This chain uses TRBV9 with TRBJ2-2; 13 nucleotides match TRBD2. J gave up 7 bases and V 3 bases, and 6 bases lay outside the gene matches. The CDR3 length is 16 residues. Germline V gives CDR1 SGDLS, CDR2 YYNGEE. In DNA form, the CDR3 reads TGTGCCAGCAGCGCACTAGCGGGGGGGCCAGGCGGGGAGCTGTTTTTT. Translating gives CASSALAGGPGGELFF.

CDR3: CASSFTGVDYGYTF. The CDR3, as DNA: TGTGCCAGCAGTTTTACGGGGGTAGACTATGGCTACACCTTC. The genes are TRBV28 and TRBJ1-2, with D possibly TRBD1 on 5 matching bases. V lost 3 bases and J lost 3, with 11 bases in between. This CDR3 region has 14 residues. Germline lookup yields CDR1 MDHEN and CDR2 SYDVKM.

This sequence joins TRBV7-3 and TRBJ1-1, with TRBD1 matching over 8 bases. Trimming removed 5 bases from V and 4 bases from J; junction bases left unmatched: 6. This CDR3 has 14 amino acids. Germline V lookup: CDR1 SGHTA, CDR2 FQGTGA. The CDR3 coding sequence is TGTGCCAGCAGCCCTAATACAGGGGGCACTGAAGCTTTCTTT. It yields the protein CASSPNTGGTEAFF.

The chain combines TRBV3-1 (or the pseudogene TRBV3-2) with TRBJ1-2; D is undetermined. CDR1 and CDR2 from the germline V gene are LGHDT and YNNKEL (reference sequence). The CDR3 has 11 amino acids. V was pared by 3 bases and J by 8 bases, with 7 bases between. The CDR3 sequence: CASSQGGGYTF. In nucleotides, the CDR3 is TGTGCCAGCAGCCAGGGCGGGGGCTACACCTTC.

The rearrangement links TRBV20-1 to TRBJ2-5, with D tentatively TRBD1 (6 bases). The CDR3 is 11 residues long. The germline V gene has CDR1 DFQATT and CDR2 SNEGSKA (reference sequence). The V end was cut by 6 bases, the J end by 2 bases, with 7 bases between. This chain's CDR3 is CSAGQQETQYF. The DNA of the CDR3 is TGCAGTGCAGGACAGCAAGAGACCCAGTACTTC.

The gene calls are TRBV18 and TRBJ1-3; D gene unclear. CDR3 size: 16 residues. The ends were cut back, 3 bases at V and 0 bases at J, with 12 bases in the middle. From germline, CDR1 is KGHSH and CDR2 LQKENI. The DNA of the CDR3 is TGTGCCAGCTCACCTAGCGGGTTCCACTCTGGAAACACCATATATTTT. Translated: CASSPSGFHSGNTIYF.

The chain combines TRBV18 with TRBJ1-1; D uncertain. Germline values: CDR1 KGHSH, CDR2 LQKENI. This CDR3 contains 14 residues. Between the trimmed V and J ends, which lost 1 base and 3 bases, there was a span of 9 bases. CDR3 coding DNA: TGTGCCAGCTCACCACAGAGGGTGGACACTGAAGCTTTCTTT. Amino acid sequence: CASSPQRVDTEAFF.

The chain uses TRBV9 and TRBJ1-1, with 8 bases matching TRBD1. From germline, CDR1 is SGDLS and CDR2 YYNGEE. This CDR3 region has 16 residues. J gave up 0 bases and V 3 bases, and 7 bases lay outside the gene matches. The CDR3 reads CASSADRVSMNTEAFF. CDR3 sequence (DNA): TGTGCCAGCAGCGCGGACAGGGTATCAATGAACACTGAAGCTTTCTTT.

V usage is TRBV6-6 and J usage is TRBJ1-4, with D perhaps matching TRBD1 (5 bases). The CDR3 is made up of 13 amino acids. Germline values: CDR1 MNHNY, CDR2 SVGAGI (reference sequence). V lost 8 bases to trimming and J lost 8 bases, with 15 bases between them. As DNA, the CDR3 is TGTGCCAGCTCCCAGGGTTTACGAGAAAAACTGTTTTTT. Amino acids: CASSQGLREKLFF.

The chain carries TRBV5-1 and TRBJ1-1; possibly TRBD1 for D (5 bases). Germline values: CDR1 SGHRS, CDR2 YFSETQ. V lost 3 bases to trimming and J lost 3 bases, with 15 bases between them. The CDR3 is 15 amino acids. The CDR3 reads CASSSAVGGDTEAFF. In nucleotides, the CDR3 is TGCGCCAGCAGCTCTGCGGTGGGGGGAGACACTGAAGCTTTCTTT.

The CDR3 sequence: CAWRDRVAGANVLTF. The CDR3 DNA reads TGTGCCTGGAGGGACAGGGTGGCCGGGGCCAACGTCCTGACTTTC. The V gene is TRBV30, the J gene TRBJ2-6, with 8 nucleotides matching TRBD1. From germline, CDR1 is GTSNPN and CDR2 SVGIG (reference sequence). Trimming took 3 bases from V and 4 from J; bases not matched to a gene: 5. This CDR3 contains 15 residues.

This clone was picked up one time. The chain uses TRBV30 and TRBJ1-6, with D tentatively TRBD1 (5 bases). V was clipped by 3 bases and J by 7 bases, with 16 bases between them. The germline CDR1 and CDR2 sequences are GTSNPN and SVGIG (reference sequence). The CDR3 covers 15 residues. For the CDR3, the DNA is TGTGCCTGGAGGAGGGCGGATGGGGGGAATTCACCCCTCCACTTT. Translated: CAWRRADGGNSPLHF.

The chain joins TRBV4-3 to TRBJ1-3; D is ambiguous. Germline V gives CDR1 LGHNA, CDR2 YSLEER. Trimming took 0 bases from V and 3 from J, leaving 9 bases between them. The CDR3 is made up of 15 amino acids. CDR3 loop: CASSQEPGDGNTIYF. The CDR3 DNA reads TGCGCCAGCAGCCAAGAGCCGGGAGATGGAAACACCATATATTTT.

In this sample, this clone turned up many times. The chain recombines TRBV7-6 with TRBJ2-1, with TRBD1 matching over 10 bases. V lost 8 bases and J lost 4; bases outside the gene matches: 8. Germline CDR1 SGHVS, CDR2 FNYEAQ. This CDR3 is 15 amino acids long. CDR3 amino acids: CASAGGQGDYNEQFF. The CDR3 DNA is TGTGCCAGCGCGGGAGGACAGGGGGATTACAATGAGCAGTTCTTC. Variable domain in full (rest from reference TRBV7-6 and TRBJ2-1): GAGVSQSPRYKVTKRGQDVALRCDPISGHVSLYWYRQALGQGPEFLTYFNYEAQQDKSGLPNDRFSAERPEGSISTLTIQRTEQRDSAMYRCASAGGQGDYNEQFFGPGTRLTVL.

This sequence joins TRBV3-1 (or the pseudogene TRBV3-2) and TRBJ1-4; no clear D gene. The CDR3 spans 13 residues. The V end was cut by 3 bases, the J end by 8 bases, with 10 bases between. Germline loops: CDR1 LGHDT, CDR2 YNNKEL (reference sequence). CDR3 region: CASSQRHGEKLFF. Written as DNA, the CDR3 is TGTGCCAGCAGCCAGAGACATGGGGAAAAACTGTTTTTT.

This sequence joins TRBV7-8 and TRBJ1-5; D gene uncertain. This CDR3 comprises 13 residues. With 2 bases removed from V and 2 bases from J, the gap between germline ends came to 4 bases. Germline CDR1 SGHVS, CDR2 FQNEAQ. The CDR3 nucleotides are TGTGCCAGCAGCTTACCCGGCAATCAGCCCCAGCATTTT. Translation gives CASSLPGNQPQHF.

J is TRBJ1-6 and V is TRBV5-1; D is possibly TRBD1 (5 bases). Germline V gene data show CDR1 as SGHRS and CDR2 as YFSETQ. CDR3 length: 19 amino acids. The germline V and J ends were trimmed by 0 bases and 4 bases, with 20 bases remaining between them. Here the CDR3 reads CASSLGGPGPGGYNSPLHF. Written as DNA, the CDR3 is TGCGCCAGCAGCTTGGGGGGCCCCGGGCCCGGGGGGTATAATTCACCCCTCCACTTT.

This clone was seen only once. The CDR3 loop reads CASSLGPASSYNEQFF. In nucleotides, the CDR3 is TGTGCCAGCAGCTTAGGGCCGGCGAGCTCCTACAATGAGCAGTTCTTC. The rearrangement uses TRBV7-3 and TRBJ2-1; D uncertain. The V gene lost 2 bases and the J gene lost 0 bases, with 11 bases spanning the gap. Looked up from germline, CDR1 is SGHTA and CDR2 is FQGTGA. The CDR3 spans 16 residues.

The V and J genes are TRBV7-2 and TRBJ1-2, with D perhaps matching TRBD1 (5 bases). From germline, CDR1 is SGHTA and CDR2 FQGNSA. The CDR3 loop spans 15 amino acids. With 1 base removed from V and 1 base from J, the gap between germline ends came to 10 bases. The CDR3 spells CASSLVSGGNYGYTF. In nucleotides, the CDR3 is TGTGCCAGCAGCTTAGTTAGCGGGGGTAACTATGGCTACACCTTC.

V and J are TRBV3-1 (or the pseudogene TRBV3-2) and TRBJ1-2; perhaps TRBD1 as D (5 bases). The CDR3 extends over 13 amino acids. In germline, CDR1 is LGHDT, CDR2 YNNKEL (reference sequence). Trimming cost V 4 bases and J 6 bases, with 12 bases left between them. CDR3 DNA: TGTGCCAGCAGCCTCGGGGGGTACGATGGCTACACCTTC. Its translation is CASSLGGYDGYTF.

V usage is TRBV27 and J usage is TRBJ2-7; a weak D match, TRBD2 (5 bases). Between the trimmed V and J ends, which lost 4 bases and 1 base, there was a span of 11 bases. The germline CDR1 and CDR2 sequences are MNHEY and SMNVEV (reference sequence). The CDR3 runs to 14 residues. CDR3 bases: TGTGCCAGCAGTTCCGGGATGAAGTCCTACGAGCAGTACTTC. Its protein is CASSSGMKSYEQYF.

The V and J genes are TRBV7-2 and TRBJ2-3; 10 nucleotides line up with TRBD2. The CDR3 length is 16 residues. With 1 base clipped from V and 9 bases from J, the junction kept 10 bases outside the gene matches. Germline CDR1 SGHTA, CDR2 FQGNSA. CDR3 bases: TGTGCCAGCAGCTTAGAATCGAGCGGGGGGGCAAGAACGCAGTATTTT. This translates into CASSLESSGGARTQYF. Combining the CDR3 with reference TRBV7-2 and TRBJ2-3 gives the whole variable domain GAGVSQSPSNKVTEKGKDVELRCDPISGHTALYWYRQSLGQGLEFLIYFQGNSAPDKSGLPSDRFSAERTGGSVSTLTIQRTQQEDSAVYLCASSLESSGGARTQYFGPGTRLTVL.

This rearrangement joins TRBV7-2 to TRBJ1-3; TRBD1 is a possible D gene (5 bases). The CDR3 has 15 amino acids. The V end was cut by 2 bases, the J end by 0 bases, with 8 bases between. The V gene's germline CDR1 is SGHTA and CDR2 FQGNSA. DNA for the CDR3: TGTGCCAGCAGCTTACGGCAGGGCTCTGGAAACACCATATATTTT. It codes for CASSLRQGSGNTIYF.

The chain combines TRBV29-1 with TRBJ1-1, with 7 nucleotides matching TRBD1. V lost 3 bases and J lost 6; bases outside the gene matches: 4. There are 12 residues in the CDR3. Germline V gene sequence: CDR1 SQVTM, CDR2 ANQGSEA. This CDR3 reads CSVDEGASEAFF. The CDR3 region has the DNA TGCAGCGTTGACGAGGGGGCGTCTGAAGCTTTCTTT.

The chain is built from TRBV19 and TRBJ2-3; maybe TRBD1 (5 bases). Trimming took off 5 bases at V and 8 bases at J, with 11 bases between the two ends. The CDR3 extends over 12 amino acids. Germline V gives CDR1 LNHDA, CDR2 SQIVND (reference sequence). The CDR3 DNA sequence: TGTGCCAGTAGTGTCAGGGAAGGTACGCAGTATTTT. Protein sequence: CASSVREGTQYF.